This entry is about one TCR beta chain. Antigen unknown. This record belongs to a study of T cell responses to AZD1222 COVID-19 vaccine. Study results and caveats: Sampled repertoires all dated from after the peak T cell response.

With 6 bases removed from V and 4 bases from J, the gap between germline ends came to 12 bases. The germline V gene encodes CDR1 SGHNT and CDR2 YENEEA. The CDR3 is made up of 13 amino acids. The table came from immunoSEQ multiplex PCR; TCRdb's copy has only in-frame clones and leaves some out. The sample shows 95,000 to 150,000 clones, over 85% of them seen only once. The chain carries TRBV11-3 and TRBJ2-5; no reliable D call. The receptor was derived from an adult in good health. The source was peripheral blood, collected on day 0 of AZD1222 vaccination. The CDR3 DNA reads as TGTGCCAGCAGTTACCTCTCCGGAGAGACCCAGTACTTC. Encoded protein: CASSYLSGETQYF. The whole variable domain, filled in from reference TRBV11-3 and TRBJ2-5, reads EAGVVQSPRYKIIEKKQPVAFWCNPISGHNTLYWYLQNLGQGPELLIRYENEEAVDDSQLPKDRFSAERLKGVDSTLKIQPAELGDSAVYLCASSYLSGETQYFGPGTRLLVL.